A single sample is the source of the 9 T cell receptor beta chains below, sequenced in a study of memory CD4+ T cells and cytomegalovirus serostatus. Produced via immunoSEQ multiplex PCR; TCRdb's table is partial and in-frame only. The data contain 65,000 to 95,000 clones, around 80% of them singletons. Single viable CD3+CD4+CD8-CD45RO+ cells were sorted as the memory CD4+ T cells. What was sequenced was memory CD4+ T cells from blood. All receptors derive from an adult in good health and CMV-seronegative.

The V and J genes are TRBV19 and TRBJ2-1; tentatively, D is TRBD2 (6 bases). CDR3 length: 15 amino acids. From germline, CDR1 is LNHDA and CDR2 SQIVND (reference sequence). V shed 2 bases and J shed 5 bases, with 13 bases lying between them. This chain's CDR3 is CASSITKGGHNEQFF. Written as DNA, the CDR3 is TGTGCCAGTAGTATAACGAAGGGAGGACACAATGAGCAGTTCTTC. The variable domain in full, with the rest retrieved from reference TRBV19 and TRBJ2-1, is DGGITQSPKYLFRKEGQNVTLSCEQNLNHDAMYWYRQDPGQGLRLIYYSQIVNDFQKGDIAEGYSVSREKKESFPLTVTSAQKNPTAFYLCASSITKGGHNEQFFGPGTRLTVL.

The chain combines TRBV5-6 with TRBJ2-4; perhaps TRBD1 as D (5 bases). The CDR3 totals 15 residues. Germline CDR1 is SGHDT and CDR2 is YYEEEE. The V and J ends lost 2 bases and 0 bases respectively, with 9 bases between them. The CDR3 is CASSFSGLAKNIQYF. CDR3 coding DNA: TGTGCCAGCAGCTTCTCAGGGTTAGCCAAAAACATTCAGTACTTC.

This clone is deemed medium-sized (0.01 to 0.1%). The chain recombines TRBV7-9 with TRBJ1-6; tentatively, D is TRBD1 (5 bases). The CDR3 runs to 16 residues. Germline V gene sequence: CDR1 SEHNR, CDR2 FQNEAQ (reference sequence). Trimming took off 5 bases at V and 14 bases at J, with 25 bases between the two ends. The CDR3 region is CASSQGAGTRSRSLHF. The CDR3 coding sequence is TGTGCCAGCAGCCAAGGGGCCGGGACCCGCTCTAGATCCCTCCACTTT.

This chain joins TRBV19 and TRBJ1-5; D possibly corresponds to TRBD1 (6 bases). Germline loops: CDR1 LNHDA, CDR2 SQIVND (reference sequence). With 4 bases removed from V and 4 bases from J, the gap between germline ends came to 11 bases. The CDR3 is 14 residues long. CDR3 sequence (DNA): TGTGCCAGTAGTACTCAGGGGATAAATCAGCCCCAGCATTTT. As protein: CASSTQGINQPQHF.

The rearrangement links TRBV5-1 to TRBJ2-4, with 10 bases identical to TRBD2. The trim removed 5 bases at V and 0 bases at J, leaving 8 bases unmatched. The CDR3 contains 17 residues. Germline CDR1 SGHRS, CDR2 YFSETQ. The CDR3 loop is CASSGLAGELAKNIQYF. CDR3 sequence (DNA): TGCGCCAGCAGTGGTCTAGCGGGGGAACTAGCCAAAAACATTCAGTACTTC.

This chain links TRBV4-2 with TRBJ1-1; D might be TRBD1 (5 bases). CDR1 and CDR2 (germline): LGHNA, YNFKEQ. This CDR3 contains 14 residues. V was clipped by 1 base and J by 4 bases, with 10 bases between them. CDR3 region: CASSQVGTVTEAFF. CDR3 bases: TGTGCCAGCAGCCAAGTCGGGACTGTCACTGAAGCTTTCTTT.

The chain combines TRBV5-5 with TRBJ1-1; 11 nucleotides match TRBD1. The CDR3 spans 15 residues. The V segment lost 4 bases and the J segment 4 bases; nucleotides outside the gene matches: 6. The V gene's germline CDR1 is SGHKS and CDR2 YYEKEE (reference sequence). In DNA, the CDR3 is TGTGCCAGCAGCGGACAGGGGGCGATTGGCACTGAAGCTTTCTTT. It codes for CASSGQGAIGTEAFF.

The CDR3 region is CASSSTSGTDTQYF. The CDR3, as DNA: TGTGCCAGCAGCTCGACTAGCGGCACAGATACGCAGTATTTT. This chain uses TRBV7-2 with TRBJ2-3; TRBD2 agrees at 8 bases. The CDR3 extends over 14 amino acids. Germline V gene data show CDR1 as SGHTA and CDR2 as FQGNSA. V trimming: 4 bases; J trimming: 1 base; junction bases outside the gene matches: 1.

The V gene is TRBV7-8, the J gene TRBJ1-1; unclear D gene. With 7 bases removed from V and 2 bases from J, the gap between germline ends came to 14 bases. The CDR3 runs to 14 residues. Germline values: CDR1 SGHVS, CDR2 FQNEAQ. Here the CDR3 reads CASTLGRANTEAFF. Written as DNA, the CDR3 is TGTGCCAGCACCCTCGGGAGGGCCAACACTGAAGCTTTCTTT.